The clone carrying this TCR beta chain was detected ten times or more. This sample was taken from a study of T cells in Graves' hyperthyroidism and ophthalmopathy. Study-wide background: At the time of initial diagnosis and before any treatment, peripheral blood was collected.

The germline gives CDR1 MDHEN, CDR2 SYDVKM. This CDR3 region has 17 residues. Between the trimmed V and J ends, which lost 2 bases and 0 bases, there was a span of 17 bases. Amplification targeted TCR beta CDR3 regions from RNA transcripts. Using the HTBI primer set, a first-round RT-PCR was run on the TCR CDR3. TCRdb passed the multiplex PCR reads through MiXCR, listing each CDR3 protein once. The sample consists of 600,000 or so distinct CDR3 sequences, roughly 15% of them appearing once. Ophthalmopathy patients had Clinical Activity Score at least 3, NOSPECS grade at least 4, duration under 3 months. PBMCs were obtained from 10 ml fresh peripheral blood.

This TCR was sampled from a woman aged 50 to 65 with Graves' ophthalmopathy. This chain joins TRBV28 and TRBJ2-7, with D uncertain. The sequencing sample was made of blood. CDR3 DNA: TGTGCCAGCAGTTTAAACGAGGCGGTCTTAAGCTCCTACGAGCAGTACTTC. Its translation: CASSLNEAVLSSYEQYF.